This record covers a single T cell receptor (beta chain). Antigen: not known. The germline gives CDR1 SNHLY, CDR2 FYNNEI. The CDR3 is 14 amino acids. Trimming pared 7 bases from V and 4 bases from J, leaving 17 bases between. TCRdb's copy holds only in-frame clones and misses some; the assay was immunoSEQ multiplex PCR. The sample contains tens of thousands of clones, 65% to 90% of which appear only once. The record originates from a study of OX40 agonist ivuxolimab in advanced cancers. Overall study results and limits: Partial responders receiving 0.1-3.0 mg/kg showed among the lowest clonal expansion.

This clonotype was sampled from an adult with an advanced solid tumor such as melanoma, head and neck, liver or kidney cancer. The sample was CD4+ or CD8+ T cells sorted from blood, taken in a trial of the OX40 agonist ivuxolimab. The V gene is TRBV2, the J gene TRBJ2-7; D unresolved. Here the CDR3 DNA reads TGTGCCAGCACCAAGGGTCGACAAGGGTACGAGCAGTACTTC. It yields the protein CASTKGRQGYEQYF.